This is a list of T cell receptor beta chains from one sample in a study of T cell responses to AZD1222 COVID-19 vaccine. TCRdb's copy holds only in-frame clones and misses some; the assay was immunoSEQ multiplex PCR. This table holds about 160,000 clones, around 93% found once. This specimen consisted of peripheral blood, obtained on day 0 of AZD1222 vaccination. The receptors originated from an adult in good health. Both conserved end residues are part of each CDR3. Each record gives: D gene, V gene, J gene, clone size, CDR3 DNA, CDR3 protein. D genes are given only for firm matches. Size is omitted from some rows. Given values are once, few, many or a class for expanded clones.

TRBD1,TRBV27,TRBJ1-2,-,TGTGCCAGCAGTACGGACAGGGTTTACGGCTACACCTTC,CASSTDRVYGYTF
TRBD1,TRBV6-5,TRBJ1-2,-,TGTGCCAGCAGTTATGTGGGACAGCGAAACTATGGCTACACCTTC,CASSYVGQRNYGYTF
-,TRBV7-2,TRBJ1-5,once,TGTGCCAGCAGCTTGGCATTGGTAGTCAATCAGCCCCAGCATTTT,CASSLALVVNQPQHF
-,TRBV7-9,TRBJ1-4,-,TGTGCCAGCAGCTTAGCAGGGACCAGTAATGAAAAACTGTTTTTT,CASSLAGTSNEKLFF
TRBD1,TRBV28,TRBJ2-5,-,TGTGCCAGCAGTCCAGACAGGGGCGGCCAAGAGACCCAGTACTTC,CASSPDRGGQETQYF
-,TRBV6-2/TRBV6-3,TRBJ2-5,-,TGTGCCAGCACCCCACGGGGGGCGAAGGAGACCCAGTACTTC,CASTPRGAKETQYF
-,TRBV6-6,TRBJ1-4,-,TGTGCCAGCGGCCGGGACCTTTCAACTAATGAAAAACTGTTTTTT,CASGRDLSTNEKLFF
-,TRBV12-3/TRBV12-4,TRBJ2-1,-,TGTGCCAGCAGTACCGGGCCTTCCGAGCAGTTCTTC,CASSTGPSEQFF
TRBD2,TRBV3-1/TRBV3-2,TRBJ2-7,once,TGTGCCAGCAGCCTTCTAGCGGCCGGCTCCTACGAGCAGTACTTC,CASSLLAAGSYEQYF
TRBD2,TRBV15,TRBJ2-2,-,TGTGCCACCAGCAGGACAATCCTAGCGGGACCCTACGGCGGGGAGCTGTTTTTT,CATSRTILAGPYGGELFF
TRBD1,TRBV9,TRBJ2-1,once,TGTGCCAGCAGCGTACTCCGGGGGACAGGGTATAATGAGCAGTTCTTC,CASSVLRGTGYNEQFF
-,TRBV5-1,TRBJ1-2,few,TGCGCCAGCACTGCCAGCCCAGGGCAGGCCAAAGGCTACACCTTC,CASTASPGQAKGYTF
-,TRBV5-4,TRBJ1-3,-,TGTGCGTACGCTTCCGGGGGGGGAAGTCTCTCTGGAAACACCATATATTTT,CAYASGGGSLSGNTIYF
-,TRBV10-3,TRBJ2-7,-,TGTGCCATCAGTGAGACCGACAAGCAGTACTTC,CAISETDKQYF
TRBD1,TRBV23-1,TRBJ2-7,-,TGCGCCAGCAGTCTTGGGACAGGGACAGGAGAGCAGTACTTC,CASSLGTGTGEQYF
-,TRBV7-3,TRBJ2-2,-,TGTGCCAGCAGCTTAAAGCCAGGGAGCGGGGAGCTGTTTTTT,CASSLKPGSGELFF
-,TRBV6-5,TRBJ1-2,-,TGTGCCAGCAGATTCCAGGGAGGAGGCTATGGCTACACCTTC,CASRFQGGGYGYTF
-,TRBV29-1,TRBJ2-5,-,TGCAGCGTTGGTTCGGGGGAGACCCAGTACTTC,CSVGSGETQYF
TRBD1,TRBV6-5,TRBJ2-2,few,TGTGCCAGCAGATACAGGGGGCGAGGCGGGGAGCTGTTTTTT,CASRYRGRGGELFF
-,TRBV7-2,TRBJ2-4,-,TGTGCCAGCAGCTTAAAGGAAGGGGGAAACATTCAGTACTTC,CASSLKEGGNIQYF
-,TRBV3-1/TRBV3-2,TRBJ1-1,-,TGTGCCAGCAGCCACAGGGCGGACACTGAAGCTTTCTTT,CASSHRADTEAFF
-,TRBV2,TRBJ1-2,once,TGTGCCAGCAGGAGACAGGCCTATGGCTACACCTTC,CASRRQAYGYTF
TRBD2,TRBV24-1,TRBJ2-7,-,TGTGCCACCAGGACTACTAGCGGACTTACCTACGAGCAGTACTTC,CATRTTSGLTYEQYF
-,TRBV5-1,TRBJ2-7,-,TGCGCCAGCAGCTTAGGGCAGGACTACGAGCAGTACTTC,CASSLGQDYEQYF
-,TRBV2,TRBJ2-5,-,TGTGCCAGCAGCCGAGGGGTGTTGGGCGGAGAGACCCAGTACTTC,CASSRGVLGGETQYF
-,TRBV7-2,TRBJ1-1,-,TGTGCCAGCAGCTTAGTCGGCCAGGGGAAGACTGAAGCTTTCTTT,CASSLVGQGKTEAFF
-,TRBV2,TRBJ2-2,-,TGTGCCAGCCTGAACACCGGGGAGCTGTTTTTT,CASLNTGELFF
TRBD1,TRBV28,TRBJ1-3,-,TGTGCCAGCAAATTGGGGACAGCTGGAAACACCATATATTTT,CASKLGTAGNTIYF
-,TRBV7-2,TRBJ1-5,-,TGTGCCAGCAGCCTCCGGGGCCGCAATCAGCCCCAGCATTTT,CASSLRGRNQPQHF
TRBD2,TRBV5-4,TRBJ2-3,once,TGTGCCAGCAGGACCCGACGGGGTTCGGGAGGGAGCACAGATACGCAGTATTTT,CASRTRRGSGGSTDTQYF
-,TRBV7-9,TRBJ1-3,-,TGTGCCAGCAGCTTCGGACCGCCCTCTGGAAACACCATATATTTT,CASSFGPPSGNTIYF